The rows below give T cell receptor beta chains drawn from one sample of a study of T cells in Graves' hyperthyroidism and ophthalmopathy. TCRdb processed the multiplex PCR reads anew with MiXCR; each CDR3 protein has one entry. The sample has some 490,000 distinct CDR3 sequences, 15% to 20% seen once. The sequenced sample consisted of blood. These receptors all stem from a woman aged 30 to 39 with Graves' ophthalmopathy. CDR3s include the opening cysteine and the closing phenylalanine or tryptophan. The D gene is left open where the match is weak. Clone size is stated in some rows and not others, as once, few, many or a class when expanded.

clone_size j_call d_call v_call cdr3_aa cdr3_nt
NA TRBJ1-1 NA TRBV29-1 CSVEDTVTEAFF TGCAGCGTTGAAGACACAGTGACCGAAGCTTTCTTT
NA TRBJ2-1 TRBD1 TRBV10-1 CASSDSGQGVYEQFF TGCGCCAGCAGTGACTCGGGACAGGGGGTCTATGAGCAGTTCTTC
NA TRBJ1-1 NA TRBV6-2/TRBV6-3 CASSYFRVRGTEAFF TGTGCCAGCAGTTATTTTAGGGTGCGGGGCACTGAAGCTTTCTTT
many TRBJ2-5 NA TRBV12-3/TRBV12-4 CASSLGVVETQYF TGTGCCAGCAGTTTAGGCGTTGTGGAGACCCAGTACTTC
NA TRBJ2-2 NA TRBV6-9 CASSWELSGELFF TGTGCCAGCAGTTGGGAGTTGTCCGGGGAGCTGTTTTTT
many TRBJ2-7 NA TRBV6-2/TRBV6-3 CASSDSTGSYEQYF TGTGCCAGCAGCGACAGCACAGGGTCCTACGAGCAGTACTTC
few TRBJ1-1 TRBD1 TRBV7-6 CASSLAPDRGGTEAFF TGTGCCAGCAGCTTAGCCCCTGACAGGGGTGGAACTGAAGCTTTCTTT
NA TRBJ2-4 NA TRBV7-2 CVSSLGGARNIQYF TGTGTCAGCAGCTTAGGAGGGGCGCGGAACATTCAGTACTTC
many TRBJ1-2 NA TRBV3-1 CASSQDPKNYGYTF TGTGCCAGCAGCCAAGACCCCAAAAACTATGGCTACACCTTC
many TRBJ2-2 TRBD2 TRBV28 CASSLGSGRTNTGELFF TGTGCCAGCAGTTTGGGTAGCGGGAGAACCAACACCGGGGAGCTGTTTTTT
NA TRBJ1-5 TRBD1 TRBV20-1 CSTRQGGDQPQHF TGCAGTACGAGACAGGGCGGGGATCAGCCCCAGCATTTT
few TRBJ2-7 NA TRBV27 CASSLLGRQYF TGTGCCAGCAGTCTCCTGGGTCGGCAGTACTTC
many TRBJ1-5 TRBD1 TRBV20-1 CSALGQGSQPQHF TGCAGTGCCCTAGGACAGGGGTCTCAGCCCCAGCATTTT
NA TRBJ1-4 TRBD1 TRBV12-3/TRBV12-4 CTSSLGQGAGKLFF TGTACCAGCAGTTTAGGGCAGGGGGCAGGAAAACTGTTTTTT
NA TRBJ2-5 NA TRBV2 CASSDVNREGTQYF TGTGCCAGCAGTGACGTAAACAGGGAGGGGACCCAGTACTTC
many TRBJ2-7 TRBD2 TRBV10-3 CAITEAGDYEQYF TGTGCCATCACCGAAGCGGGGGATTACGAGCAGTACTTC